This section outlines one TCR beta chain sequence together with its context. Its specificity is unknown. V gave up 5 bases and J gave up 4 bases, with 12 bases separating them. Germline lookup yields CDR1 SGHAT and CDR2 FQDESV (reference sequence). The CDR3 consists of 14 residues. A split of CD4+ cells into CD45RA+ naive and CD45RA-negative memory subsets was performed. This specimen comes from a study of shared clonotypes between healthy human individuals. The data were produced by immunoSEQ multiplex PCR, yet TCRdb's version contains in-frame clones alone and is incomplete. The sample contains under 2.5 million clones, around 92% of which appear only once. Whole-study findings and limits: Depth was large, yet rarefaction showed that sorted-subset sequencing was incomplete.

The origin of this receptor is a young man in good health. Some clones in this sample may be carry-over from other donors' samples. The sample comprised naive CD4+ T cells from PBMCs. The subset here: CD45RA+ positively selected. This chain joins TRBV11-1 and TRBJ2-1, with D perhaps matching TRBD2 (5 bases). The chain's CDR3 is CASSPNPGYNEQFF. The DNA for the CDR3 is TGTGCCAGCAGCCCCAACCCGGGGTACAATGAGCAGTTCTTC.